What follows describes a single T cell receptor (beta chain). These data originate in a study of blood T cell repertoires in COVID-19. Measured with immunoSEQ multiplex PCR; TCRdb has only the in-frame clones, and not every one. The top ten clones hold about 0.9% of a sample with about 32,000 clones, approximately 95% of them seen once. Material: peripheral blood. This TCR derives from a male donor with active COVID-19.

CDR3 region: CASSLGQVTTNEKLFF. The DNA of the CDR3 is TGCGCCAGCAGCCTGGGACAGGTGACAACTAATGAAAAACTGTTTTTT. J is TRBJ1-4 and V is TRBV4-1; 8 bases match TRBD1. V lost 4 bases to trimming and J lost 0 bases; unmatched junction nucleotides: 4. Germline CDR1 reads MGHRA; CDR2 reads YSYEKL. This CDR3 is built from 16 residues.